The clone carrying this T cell receptor beta chain showed up just a few times. TCRdb called the RT-PCR reads again in MiXCR, with one record for every CDR3 protein. The repertoire holds roughly 200,000 distinct CDR3 sequences, approximately 41% seen once, with 33% in the top ten. This sample was taken from a study of patients and donors after allogeneic stem cell transplantation. V was clipped by 4 bases and J by 6 bases, with 10 bases between them. The length of the CDR3 is 12 residues. Germline V CDR1 and CDR2: SGHRS, YFSETQ. The clonotype originates from a human donor who was either an allogeneic HSCT recipient or a stem cell or donor lymphocyte infusion donor (not recorded which). It is not recorded whose cells these are; they may come from a transplant donor. Sequencing was carried out using blood, either unsorted or a sorted T cell fraction (not recorded which). This chain links TRBV5-1 with TRBJ1-2, with TRBD1 as a possible D gene (5 bases). The CDR3 nucleotides read TGCGCCAGCAGCGATGGGACCAATGGCTACACCTTC. This encodes CASSDGTNGYTF.